This T cell receptor (beta chain) was found in a study of CD8+ T cells in alopecia areata. Once RNA had been extracted, it was reverse transcribed into cDNA to act as the sequencing template. Data came from immunoSEQ multiplex PCR; TCRdb stores just in-frame clones and leaves some out. The profile covers some 200,000 clones, with approximately 59% appearing a single time and roughly 14% taken by the ten largest. Trimming removed 6 bases from V and 6 bases from J, with 9 bases in between. The CDR3 sequence is 12 residues long. CDR1 and CDR2 from the germline V gene are LNHNV and YYDKDF (reference sequence).

The chain employs TRBV15 and TRBJ1-5; tentatively, D is TRBD1 (5 bases). This clonotype was sampled from a human donor with alopecia areata. The input for sequencing was CD4+ T cells sorted from blood, taken at week 0. The DNA of the CDR3 is TGTGCCACCAGGACAGTGGGTCAGCCCCAGCATTTT. Residues: CATRTVGQPQHF. The variable domain in full, with the rest retrieved from reference TRBV15 and TRBJ1-5, is DAMVIQNPRYQVTQFGKPVTLSCSQTLNHNVMYWYQQKSSQAPKLLFHYYDKDFNNEADTPDNFQSRRPNTSFCFLDIRSPGLGDTAMYLCATRTVGQPQHFGDGTRLSIL.